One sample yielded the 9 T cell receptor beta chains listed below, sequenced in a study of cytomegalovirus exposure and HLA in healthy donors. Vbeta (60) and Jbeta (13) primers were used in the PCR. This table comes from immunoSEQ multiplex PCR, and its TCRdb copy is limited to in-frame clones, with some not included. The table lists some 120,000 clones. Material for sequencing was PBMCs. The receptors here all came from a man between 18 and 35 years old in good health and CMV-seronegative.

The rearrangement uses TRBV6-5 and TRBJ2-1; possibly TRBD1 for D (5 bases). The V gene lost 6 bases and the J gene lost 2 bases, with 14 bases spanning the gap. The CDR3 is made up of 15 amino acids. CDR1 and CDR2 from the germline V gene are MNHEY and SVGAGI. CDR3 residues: CASSTTEIAYNEQFF. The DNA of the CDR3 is TGTGCCAGCAGCACGACAGAGATCGCCTACAATGAGCAGTTCTTC.

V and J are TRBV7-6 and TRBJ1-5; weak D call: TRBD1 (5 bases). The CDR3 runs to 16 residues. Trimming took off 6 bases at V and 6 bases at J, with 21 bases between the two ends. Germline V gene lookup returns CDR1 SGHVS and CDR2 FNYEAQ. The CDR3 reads CASSSRAGKILQPQHF. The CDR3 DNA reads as TGTGCCAGCAGTTCCAGGGCAGGGAAAATCCTTCAGCCCCAGCATTTT.

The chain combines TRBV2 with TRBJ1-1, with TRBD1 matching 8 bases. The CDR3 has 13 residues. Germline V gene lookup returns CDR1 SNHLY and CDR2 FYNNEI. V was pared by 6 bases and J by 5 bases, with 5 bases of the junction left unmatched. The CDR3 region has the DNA TGTGCCAGCAGACCCCGGGACAGGACTGAAGCTTTCTTT. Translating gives CASRPRDRTEAFF.

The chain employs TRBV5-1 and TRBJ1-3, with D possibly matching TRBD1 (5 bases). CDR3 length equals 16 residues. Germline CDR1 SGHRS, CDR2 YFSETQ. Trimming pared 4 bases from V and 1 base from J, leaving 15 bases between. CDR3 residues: CASSPRDWGSGNTIYF. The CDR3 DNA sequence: TGCGCCAGCAGCCCCCGGGACTGGGGATCTGGAAACACCATATATTTT.

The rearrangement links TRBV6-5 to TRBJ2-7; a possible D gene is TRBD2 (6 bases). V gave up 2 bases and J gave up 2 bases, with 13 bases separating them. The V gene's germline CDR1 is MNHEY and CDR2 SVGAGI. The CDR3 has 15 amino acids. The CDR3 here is CASSYVAESTYEQYF. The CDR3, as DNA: TGTGCCAGCAGTTACGTAGCGGAGTCAACCTACGAGCAGTACTTC.

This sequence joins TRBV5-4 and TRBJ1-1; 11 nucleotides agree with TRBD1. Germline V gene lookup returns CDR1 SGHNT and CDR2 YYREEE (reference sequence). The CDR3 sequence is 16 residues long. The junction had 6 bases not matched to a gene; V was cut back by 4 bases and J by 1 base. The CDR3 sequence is CASSPRDRGGNTEAFF. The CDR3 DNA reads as TGTGCCAGCAGCCCCCGGGACAGGGGGGGGAACACTGAAGCTTTCTTT. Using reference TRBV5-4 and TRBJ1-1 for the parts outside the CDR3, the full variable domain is ETGVTQSPTHLIKTRGQQVTLRCSSQSGHNTVSWYQQALGQGPQFIFQYYREEENGRGNFPPRFSGLQFPNYSSELNVNALELDDSALYLCASSPRDRGGNTEAFFGQGTRLTVV.

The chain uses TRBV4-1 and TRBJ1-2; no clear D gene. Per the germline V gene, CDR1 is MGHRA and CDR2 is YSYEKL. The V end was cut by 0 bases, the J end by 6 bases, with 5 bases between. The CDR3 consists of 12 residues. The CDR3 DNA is TGCGCCAGCAGCCAAGATGGGCATGGCTACACCTTC. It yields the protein CASSQDGHGYTF.

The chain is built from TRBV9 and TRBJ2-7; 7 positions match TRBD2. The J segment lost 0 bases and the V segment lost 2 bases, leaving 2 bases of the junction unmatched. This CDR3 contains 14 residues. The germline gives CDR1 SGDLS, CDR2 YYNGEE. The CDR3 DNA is TGTGCCAGCAGCGTGGGGACTACCTCCTACGAGCAGTACTTC. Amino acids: CASSVGTTSYEQYF.

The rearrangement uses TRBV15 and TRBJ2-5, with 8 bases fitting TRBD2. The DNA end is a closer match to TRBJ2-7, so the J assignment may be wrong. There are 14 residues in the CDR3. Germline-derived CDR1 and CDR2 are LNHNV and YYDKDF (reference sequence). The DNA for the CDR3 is TGTGCCACCAGCCCGGGAGGGACTAGCTACGAGCAGTACTTC. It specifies CATSPGGTSYEQYF.